This T cell receptor (beta chain) emerged from a study of T-cell memory formation after mild COVID-19. Study results and limitations: Clones which contracted sat mainly in CM and EM if CD4+, and in EMRA if CD8+.

There are a few counts of this clonotype. No antigen is known for it. V was clipped by 5 bases and J by 2 bases, with 9 bases between them. The germline gives CDR1 SGHTA, CDR2 FQGNSA. This CDR3 has 13 amino acids. Using its own MiXCR run on the 5' RACE reads, TCRdb lists one record per CDR3 protein. Among about 150,000 distinct CDR3 sequences, roughly a third were seen once, and the ten largest hold around 12%. The rearrangement links TRBV7-2 to TRBJ2-5; maybe TRBD2 (7 bases). Sequencing input: PBMCs or a T cell subset sorted from them (not recorded which). The sequence was obtained from an adult woman who had mild COVID-19 (a few samples of this study predate the infection). Cell type and time point are not known. DNA of the CDR3: TGTGCCAGCAGCGGGGGGGCGCAAGAGACCCAGTACTTC. Translation: CASSGGAQETQYF. Full variable domain (outside the CDR3, taken from reference TRBV7-2 and TRBJ2-5): GAGVSQSPSNKVTEKGKDVELRCDPISGHTALYWYRQSLGQGLEFLIYFQGNSAPDKSGLPSDRFSAERTGGSVSTLTIQRTQQEDSAVYLCASSGGAQETQYFGPGTRLLVL.